This T cell receptor (beta chain) is drawn from a study of T cell responses to AZD1222 COVID-19 vaccine. The study, taken as a whole, reports: At baseline, seropositivity was found in only a handful of AZD1222 recipients. The reported proportion of spike-specific TCRs targeting unmutated variant regions was nearly half. Repertoires were sampled only after the peak T cell response.

The CDR3 has 15 amino acids. Trimming removed 6 bases from V and 5 bases from J; junction bases left unmatched: 10. CDR1 and CDR2 (germline): LNHDA, SQIVND (reference sequence). For this clone: Antigen: not known.

Measured with immunoSEQ multiplex PCR; TCRdb has only the in-frame clones, and not every one. This table has about 120,000 clones, around 80% appearing once. Pooling was applied to second doses at about 4 or about 12 weeks. This sample comprised peripheral blood, obtained 28 days after the second AZD1222 dose. This chain uses TRBV19 with TRBJ2-4; 7 bases fit TRBD1. The clonotype originates from an adult who received the AZD1222 COVID-19 vaccine. The chain's CDR3 is CASSSARQGENIQYF. Written as DNA, the CDR3 is TGTGCCAGTAGCTCCGCCCGACAGGGCGAAAACATTCAGTACTTC. The full variable domain, its missing parts supplied by reference TRBV19 and TRBJ2-4, is DGGITQSPKYLFRKEGQNVTLSCEQNLNHDAMYWYRQDPGQGLRLIYYSQIVNDFQKGDIAEGYSVSREKKESFPLTVTSAQKNPTAFYLCASSSARQGENIQYFGAGTRLSVL.